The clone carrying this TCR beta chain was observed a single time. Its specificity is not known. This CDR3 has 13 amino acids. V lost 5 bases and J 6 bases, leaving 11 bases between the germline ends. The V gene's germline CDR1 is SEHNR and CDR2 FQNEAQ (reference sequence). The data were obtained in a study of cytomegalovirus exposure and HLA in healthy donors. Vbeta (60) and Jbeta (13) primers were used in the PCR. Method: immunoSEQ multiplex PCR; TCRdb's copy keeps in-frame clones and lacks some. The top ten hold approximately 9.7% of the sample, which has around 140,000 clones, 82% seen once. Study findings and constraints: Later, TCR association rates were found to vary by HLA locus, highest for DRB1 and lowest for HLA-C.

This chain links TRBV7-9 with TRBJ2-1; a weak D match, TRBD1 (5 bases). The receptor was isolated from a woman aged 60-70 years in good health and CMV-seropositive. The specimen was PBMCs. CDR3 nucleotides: TGTGCCAGCAGCCAGGGCGCGGCCAATGAGCAGTTCTTC. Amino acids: CASSQGAANEQFF.